This passage covers 19 T cell receptor beta chains from one sample sequenced in a study of T cell changes during pregnancy in multiple sclerosis. Sequencing used immunoSEQ multiplex PCR; TCRdb keeps in-frame clones, though not all of them. This sample has 100,000 or so clones, with around nine tenths found just once. This specimen consisted of peripheral blood, obtained in the second trimester of pregnancy. The source of these receptors is a female donor with multiple sclerosis, enrolled in a pregnancy study.

The V and J genes are TRBV11-2 and TRBJ2-3; possible D gene TRBD2, 7 bases. V lost 3 bases to trimming and J lost 6 bases, with 16 bases between them. Germline lookup yields CDR1 SGHAT and CDR2 FQNNGV. This CDR3 has 15 amino acids. The CDR3 bases are TGTGCCAGCAGCTTGACGGGGGGCTACGGGGATACGCAGTATTTT. Its protein product is CASSLTGGYGDTQYF.

CDR3 sequence (DNA): TGTGCCAGCATTTGGGGCGCTAGCTCCTACAATGAGCAGTTCTTC. It yields the protein CASIWGASSYNEQFF. J is TRBJ2-1 and V is TRBV28, with a weak D call TRBD1 (5 bases). V lost 7 bases and J lost 0, with 13 bases in between. The CDR3 runs to 15 residues. Per the germline V gene, CDR1 is MDHEN and CDR2 is SYDVKM.

The chain combines TRBV30 with TRBJ1-5; D is unclear. Per the germline V gene, CDR1 is GTSNPN and CDR2 is SVGIG (reference sequence). The CDR3 runs to 14 residues. The V end lost 0 bases, the J end lost 3 bases, and 9 bases lay between the germline ends. The CDR3 coding sequence is TGTGCCTGGAGTGTACATTCCCCCAATCAGCCCCAGCATTTT. It yields the protein CAWSVHSPNQPQHF.

The rearrangement uses TRBV10-2 and TRBJ2-3, with 10 bases identical to TRBD2. Germline CDR1 and CDR2: WSHSY and SAAADI. With V trimmed by 6 bases and J by 5 bases, 8 bases remained unmatched. The CDR3 length is 15 residues. The CDR3 coding sequence is TGCGCCAGCAGGCTAGCGGGAGAAGGGGTAGATACGCAGTATTTT. The encoded protein is CASRLAGEGVDTQYF.

This clone was recorded only once. V gene TRBV6-1 combines with J gene TRBJ1-1; 7 nucleotides align to TRBD1. V shed 6 bases and J 2 bases; nucleotides not matched to a gene: 6. The CDR3 runs to 14 residues. Germline V gene data show CDR1 as MNHNS and CDR2 as SASEGT. CDR3 residues: CASRETGRNTEAFF. The DNA for the CDR3 is TGTGCCAGCAGGGAGACAGGGCGAAACACTGAAGCTTTCTTT.

The chain employs TRBV5-4 and TRBJ1-2; 7 positions agree with TRBD1. The CDR3 is made up of 14 amino acids. J was trimmed by 4 bases and V by 4 bases; bases with no gene match: 7. Looked up from germline, CDR1 is SGHNT and CDR2 is YYREEE (reference sequence). This CDR3 is CASSASQGVYGYTF. The DNA for the CDR3 is TGTGCCAGCAGCGCCTCGCAGGGGGTCTATGGCTACACCTTC.

This chain connects TRBV11-3 to TRBJ2-7, with 7 bases identical to TRBD2. Germline-derived CDR1 and CDR2 are SGHNT and YENEEA. Germline trimming cut 6 bases from V and 5 bases from J; bases unmatched to any gene: 10. There are 14 residues in the CDR3. CDR3 region: CASSSGLAGNEQYF. CDR3 sequence (DNA): TGTGCCAGCAGTAGCGGATTAGCGGGCAACGAGCAGTACTTC.

The rearrangement uses TRBV18 and TRBJ2-3; 8 nucleotides agree with TRBD2. CDR3 size: 15 residues. The germline gives CDR1 KGHSH, CDR2 LQKENI. V trimming: 0 bases; J trimming: 2 bases; junction bases outside the gene matches: 1. The CDR3 reads CASSPPAGATDTQYF. The DNA of the CDR3 is TGTGCCAGCTCACCACCAGCGGGGGCCACAGATACGCAGTATTTT.

This sequence joins TRBV10-3 and TRBJ2-7; 9 bases are shared with TRBD1. Germline CDR1 reads ENHRY; CDR2 reads SYGVKD. The CDR3 covers 15 residues. Trimming at V came to 6 bases and at J to 4 bases, leaving 10 bases not matched to a gene. CDR3 region: CAIRKQGASLYEQYF. The CDR3 bases are TGTGCCATCAGGAAACAGGGGGCTTCTCTGTACGAGCAGTACTTC.

The count of this clone is one. The chain links TRBV2 to TRBJ2-1, with TRBD1 as a possible D gene (5 bases). CDR3 size: 12 residues. Trimming took off 4 bases at V and 15 bases at J, with 16 bases between the two ends. Germline CDR1 SNHLY, CDR2 FYNNEI. The CDR3 is CASSARQGTPFF. The CDR3 DNA reads as TGTGCCAGCAGTGCGAGGCAGGGCACTCCGTTCTTC.

The chain links TRBV9 to TRBJ1-1; no definite D call. Germline V gives CDR1 SGDLS, CDR2 YYNGEE. The CDR3 has 14 residues. V shed 1 base and J shed 1 base, with 8 bases lying between them. The CDR3 protein is CASSVSYGNTEAFF. The DNA of the CDR3 is TGTGCCAGCAGCGTATCCTACGGGAACACTGAAGCTTTCTTT. Filled out from reference TRBV9 and TRBJ1-1, the complete variable domain reads DSGVTQTPKHLITATGQRVTLRCSPRSGDLSVYWYQQSLDQGLQFLIQYYNGEERAKGNILERFSAQQFPDLHSELNLSSLELGDSALYFCASSVSYGNTEAFFGQGTRLTVV.

The chain combines TRBV11-2 with TRBJ2-7, with 7 bases aligning to TRBD1. V lost 3 bases to trimming and J lost 6 bases; unmatched junction nucleotides: 8. The CDR3 extends over 14 amino acids. The germline V gene encodes CDR1 SGHAT and CDR2 FQNNGV. The CDR3 region has the DNA TGTGCCAGCAGCTTCCCCAGACAGGGCCGCGAGCAGTACTTC. Translating gives CASSFPRQGREQYF.

This chain joins TRBV19 and TRBJ1-5; 7 positions match TRBD1. V lost 4 bases, J lost 4 bases, and 1 base stayed unmatched. Per germline, CDR1 LNHDA and CDR2 SQIVND (reference sequence). The CDR3 has 13 amino acids. The CDR3 DNA reads as TGTGCCAGTAGTACACAGGGGAATCAGCCCCAGCATTTT. Amino acids: CASSTQGNQPQHF. The full variable domain, its missing parts supplied by reference TRBV19 and TRBJ1-5, is DGGITQSPKYLFRKEGQNVTLSCEQNLNHDAMYWYRQDPGQGLRLIYYSQIVNDFQKGDIAEGYSVSREKKESFPLTVTSAQKNPTAFYLCASSTQGNQPQHFGDGTRLSIL.

The rearrangement joins TRBV2 to TRBJ1-4, with a possible D match to TRBD1 (6 bases). Deletions cut 1 base from V and 12 bases from J, with 18 bases between. CDR1 is SNHLY, CDR2 FYNNEI, per germline. This CDR3 region has 15 residues. The CDR3 spells CASSEVWGGRAELFF. The CDR3 DNA follows: TGTGCCAGCAGTGAAGTCTGGGGGGGCCGGGCGGAACTGTTTTTT.

This chain uses TRBV7-9 with TRBJ2-3, with a tentative D call TRBD1 (6 bases). Trimming removed 1 base from V and 2 bases from J, with 10 bases in between. The CDR3 is 15 amino acids. The germline V gene has CDR1 SEHNR and CDR2 FQNEAQ (reference sequence). In DNA form, the CDR3 reads TGTGCCAGCAGCTTAGGACAGGAGATCACAGATACGCAGTATTTT. Translated, it gives CASSLGQEITDTQYF.

The CDR3 sequence: CASSLSQGFSGYTF. The CDR3 DNA reads as TGTGCCAGCAGTTTATCGCAGGGATTCTCTGGCTACACCTTC. The chain recombines TRBV28 with TRBJ1-2; maybe TRBD1 (5 bases). This CDR3 comprises 14 residues. Germline V CDR1 and CDR2: MDHEN, SYDVKM. The ends were cut back, 1 base at V and 7 bases at J, with 13 bases in the middle.

The chain links TRBV19 to TRBJ2-7; 7 bases are a match to TRBD2. CDR1 LNHDA and CDR2 SQIVND come from the germline V gene (reference sequence). The CDR3 consists of 15 residues. Trimming removed 1 base from V and 6 bases from J; junction bases left unmatched: 9. CDR3 in DNA: TGTGCCAGTAGTATAGCCGCGGCGGGAGTTCGCGAGCAGTACTTC. Translation: CASSIAAAGVREQYF.

This clone was seen once. This chain joins TRBV6-5 and TRBJ2-1; 16 bases fit TRBD2. Looked up from germline, CDR1 is MNHEY and CDR2 is SVGAGI. The ends lost 6 bases at V and 8 bases at J; junction bases unmatched: 4. The CDR3 extends over 15 amino acids. CDR3 coding DNA: TGTGCCAGCAGCCATGGGACTAGCGGGAGGGATGAGCAGTTCTTC. Amino acids: CASSHGTSGRDEQFF.

This clone was counted a single time. The CDR3: CASSTWGKSYIFF. CDR3 bases: TGTGCCAGCAGCACCTGGGGCAAGTCTTATATTTTCTTT. The chain couples TRBV21-1 to TRBJ1-1; the table's D call of TRBD1 was not tested on the DNA. TRBV21-1 is tagged as a pseudogene. The CDR3 totals 13 residues.